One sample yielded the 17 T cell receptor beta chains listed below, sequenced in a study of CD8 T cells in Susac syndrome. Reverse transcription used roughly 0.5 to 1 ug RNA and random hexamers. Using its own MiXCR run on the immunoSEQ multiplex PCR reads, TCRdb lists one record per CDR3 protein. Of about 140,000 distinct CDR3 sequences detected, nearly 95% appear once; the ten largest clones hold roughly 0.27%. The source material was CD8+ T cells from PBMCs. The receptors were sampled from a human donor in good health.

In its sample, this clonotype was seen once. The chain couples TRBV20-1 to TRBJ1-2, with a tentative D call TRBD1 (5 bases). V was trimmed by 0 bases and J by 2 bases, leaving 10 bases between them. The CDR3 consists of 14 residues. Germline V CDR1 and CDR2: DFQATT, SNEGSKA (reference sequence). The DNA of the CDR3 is TGCAGTGCTAGAGATGAGCAGGGAAACTATGGCTACACCTTC. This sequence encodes CSARDEQGNYGYTF.

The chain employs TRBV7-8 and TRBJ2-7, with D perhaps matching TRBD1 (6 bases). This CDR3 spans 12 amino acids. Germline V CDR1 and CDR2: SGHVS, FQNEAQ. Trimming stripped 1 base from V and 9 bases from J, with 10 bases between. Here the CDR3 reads CASSLDRDVQYF. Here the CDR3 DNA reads TGTGCCAGCAGCTTAGACAGGGATGTGCAGTACTTC. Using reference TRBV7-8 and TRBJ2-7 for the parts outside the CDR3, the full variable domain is GAGVSQSPRYKVAKRGQDVALRCDPISGHVSLFWYQQALGQGPEFLTYFQNEAQLDKSGLPSDRFFAERPEGSVSTLKIQRTQQEDSAVYLCASSLDRDVQYFGPGTRLTVT.

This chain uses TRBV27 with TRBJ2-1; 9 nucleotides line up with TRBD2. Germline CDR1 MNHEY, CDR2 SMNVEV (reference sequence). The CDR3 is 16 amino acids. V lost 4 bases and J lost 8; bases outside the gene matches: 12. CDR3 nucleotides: TGTGCCAGCAGTTCCTTTAGCGGGAGTAGGGTAGATGAGCAGTTCTTC. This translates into CASSSFSGSRVDEQFF.

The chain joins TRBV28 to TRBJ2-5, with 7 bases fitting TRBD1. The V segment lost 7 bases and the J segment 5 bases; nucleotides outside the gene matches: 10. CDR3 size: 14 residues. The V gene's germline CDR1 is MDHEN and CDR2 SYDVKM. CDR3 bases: TGTGCCAGCACCGCGACAGGGTTTGGCGAGACCCAGTACTTC. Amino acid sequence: CASTATGFGETQYF.

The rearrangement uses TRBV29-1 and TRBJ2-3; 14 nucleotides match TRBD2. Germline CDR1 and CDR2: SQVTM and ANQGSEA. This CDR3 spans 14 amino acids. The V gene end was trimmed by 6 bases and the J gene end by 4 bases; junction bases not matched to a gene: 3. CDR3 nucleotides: TGCAGCGTACCGACTAGCGGGAGGGCAGATACGCAGTATTTT. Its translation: CSVPTSGRADTQYF.

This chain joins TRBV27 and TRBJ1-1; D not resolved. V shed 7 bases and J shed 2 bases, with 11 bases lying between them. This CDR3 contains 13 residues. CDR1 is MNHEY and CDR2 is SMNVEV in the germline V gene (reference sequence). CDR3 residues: CASTDGLNTEAFF. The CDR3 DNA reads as TGTGCCAGCACCGACGGACTCAACACTGAAGCTTTCTTT.

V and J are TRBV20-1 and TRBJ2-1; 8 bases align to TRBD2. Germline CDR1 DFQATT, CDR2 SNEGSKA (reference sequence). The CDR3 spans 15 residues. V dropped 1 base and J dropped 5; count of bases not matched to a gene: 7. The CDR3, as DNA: TGCAGTGCTAGAGGAGGACTAGCTACCGACAATGAGCAGTTCTTC. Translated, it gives CSARGGLATDNEQFF.

The CDR3 sequence: CASSDEHVAGYEQYF. DNA of the CDR3: TGTGCCAGCAGTGACGAACACGTCGCTGGGTACGAGCAGTACTTC. The chain links TRBV2 to TRBJ2-7; D remains ambiguous. V shed 3 bases and J shed 4 bases, with 16 bases lying between them. CDR1 and CDR2 from the germline V gene are SNHLY and FYNNEI. CDR3 length: 15 residues.

CDR3 protein: CASSKRGLVETQYF. CDR3 coding DNA: TGTGCCAGCAGTAAGCGGGGGCTGGTGGAGACCCAGTACTTC. This chain uses TRBV28 with TRBJ2-5; 8 bases are a match to TRBD2. Germline CDR1 MDHEN, CDR2 SYDVKM. With V trimmed by 5 bases and J by 5 bases, 7 bases remained unmatched. The CDR3 length is 14 residues. Supplemented by reference TRBV28 and TRBJ2-5, the full variable domain reads DVKVTQSSRYLVKRTGEKVFLECVQDMDHENMFWYRQDPGLGLRLIYFSYDVKMKEKGDIPEGYSVSREKKERFSLILESASTNQTSMYLCASSKRGLVETQYFGPGTRLLVL.

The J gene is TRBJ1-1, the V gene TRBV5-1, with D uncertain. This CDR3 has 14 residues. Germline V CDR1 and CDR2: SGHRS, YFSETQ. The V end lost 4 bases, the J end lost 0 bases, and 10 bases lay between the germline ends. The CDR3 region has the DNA TGCGCCAGCAGCGCGACGGAGTTGAACACTGAAGCTTTCTTT. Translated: CASSATELNTEAFF.

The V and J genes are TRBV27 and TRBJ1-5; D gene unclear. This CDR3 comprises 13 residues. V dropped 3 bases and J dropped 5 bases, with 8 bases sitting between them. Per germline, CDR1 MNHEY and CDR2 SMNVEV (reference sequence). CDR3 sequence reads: CASSLATHQPQHF. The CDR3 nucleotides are TGTGCCAGCAGTTTGGCCACTCATCAGCCCCAGCATTTT.

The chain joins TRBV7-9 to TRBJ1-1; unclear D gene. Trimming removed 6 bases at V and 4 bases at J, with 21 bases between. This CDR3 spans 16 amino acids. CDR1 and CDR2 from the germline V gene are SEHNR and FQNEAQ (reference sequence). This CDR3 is CASRSAVSFAPTEAFF. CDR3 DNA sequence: TGTGCCAGCAGGTCAGCGGTGAGCTTCGCACCCACTGAAGCTTTCTTT. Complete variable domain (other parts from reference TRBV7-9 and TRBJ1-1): DTGVSQNPRHKITKRGQNVTFRCDPISEHNRLYWYRQTLGQGPEFLTYFQNEAQLEKSRLLSDRFSAERPKGSFSTLEIQRTEQGDSAMYLCASRSAVSFAPTEAFFGQGTRLTVV.

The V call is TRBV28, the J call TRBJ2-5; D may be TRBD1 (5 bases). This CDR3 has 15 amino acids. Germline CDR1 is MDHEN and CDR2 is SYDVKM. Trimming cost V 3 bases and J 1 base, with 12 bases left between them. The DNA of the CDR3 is TGTGCCAGCAGTTTGTCTACAGGAAGCCAAGAGACCCAGTACTTC. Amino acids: CASSLSTGSQETQYF.

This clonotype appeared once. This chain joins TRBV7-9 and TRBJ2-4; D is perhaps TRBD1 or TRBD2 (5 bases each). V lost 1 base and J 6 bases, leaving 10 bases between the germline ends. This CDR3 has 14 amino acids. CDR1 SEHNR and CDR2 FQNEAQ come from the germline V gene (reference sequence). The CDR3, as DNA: TGTGCCAGCAGCTTAGTCGGTGGGGGAAACATTCAGTACTTC. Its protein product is CASSLVGGGNIQYF.

For the CDR3, the DNA is TGTGCCAGCAGTTTGGCACCCACCGGGGAGCTGTTTTTT. It encodes CASSLAPTGELFF. This sequence joins TRBV27 and TRBJ2-2; D gene unclear. This CDR3 comprises 13 residues. Germline values: CDR1 MNHEY, CDR2 SMNVEV (reference sequence). V dropped 3 bases and J dropped 4 bases, with 6 bases sitting between them.

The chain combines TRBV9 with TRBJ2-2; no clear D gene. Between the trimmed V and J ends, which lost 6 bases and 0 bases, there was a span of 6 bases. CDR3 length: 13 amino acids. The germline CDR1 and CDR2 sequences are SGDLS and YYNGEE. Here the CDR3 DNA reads TGTGCCAGCATTGACGCGAACACCGGGGAGCTGTTTTTT. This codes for CASIDANTGELFF.

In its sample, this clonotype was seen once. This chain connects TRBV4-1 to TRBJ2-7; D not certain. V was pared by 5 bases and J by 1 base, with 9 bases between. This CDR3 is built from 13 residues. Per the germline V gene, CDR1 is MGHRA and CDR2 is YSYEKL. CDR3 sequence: CASSSRVSYEQYF. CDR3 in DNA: TGCGCCAGCAGCAGTCGGGTTTCCTACGAGCAGTACTTC.